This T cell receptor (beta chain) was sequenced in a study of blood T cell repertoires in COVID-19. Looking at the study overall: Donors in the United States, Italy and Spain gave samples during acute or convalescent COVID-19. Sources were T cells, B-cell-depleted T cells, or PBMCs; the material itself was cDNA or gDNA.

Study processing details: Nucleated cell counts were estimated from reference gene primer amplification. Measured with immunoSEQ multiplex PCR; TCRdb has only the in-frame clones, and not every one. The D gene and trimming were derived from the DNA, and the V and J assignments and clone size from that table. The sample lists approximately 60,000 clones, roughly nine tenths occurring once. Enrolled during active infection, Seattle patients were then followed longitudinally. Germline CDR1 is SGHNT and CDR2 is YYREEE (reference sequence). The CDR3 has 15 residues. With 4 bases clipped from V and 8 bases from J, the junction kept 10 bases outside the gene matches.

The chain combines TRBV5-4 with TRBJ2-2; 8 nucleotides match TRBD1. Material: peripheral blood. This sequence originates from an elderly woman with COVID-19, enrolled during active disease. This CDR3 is CASSPGQGRLGELFF. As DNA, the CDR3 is TGTGCCAGCAGCCCCGGACAGGGAAGGTTAGGGGAGCTGTTTTTT.